These 27 T cell receptor beta chains share one sample of origin, sequenced in a study of blood T cell repertoires in COVID-19. Clones were sequenced by immunoSEQ multiplex PCR, and TCRdb holds only the in-frame ones, with some missing. The sample has 100,000 to 120,000 clones, 76% seen once; the top ten hold around 3.5%. Sequencing was done on a sample of peripheral blood. These receptors were obtained from a woman of 80 years or more with acute or convalescent COVID-19.

This clone turned up a few times. This chain connects TRBV2 to TRBJ1-6; 9 positions agree with TRBD1. Per germline, CDR1 SNHLY and CDR2 FYNNEI. V was clipped by 8 bases and J by 9 bases; unmatched bases: 5. CDR3 size: 13 residues. The CDR3 DNA sequence: TGTGCCAGCGGGACAGGGCCCGCTTCACCCCTCCACTTT. It translates to CASGTGPASPLHF.

The chain joins TRBV14 to TRBJ1-4, with D possibly matching TRBD1 (5 bases). CDR3 length equals 15 residues. Germline V gene sequence: CDR1 SGHDN, CDR2 FVKESK. V gave up 6 bases and J gave up 8 bases, with 19 bases separating them. DNA of the CDR3: TGTGCCAGCAGTGAGTGGGGCCTCGGCGACGAAAAACTGTTTTTT. It specifies CASSEWGLGDEKLFF. The full variable domain, rest sourced from reference TRBV14 and TRBJ1-4, is EAGVTQFPSHSVIEKGQTVTLRCDPISGHDNLYWYRRVMGKEIKFLLHFVKESKQDESGMPNNRFLAERTGGTYSTLKVQPAELEDSGVYFCASSEWGLGDEKLFFGSGTQLSVL.

The chain employs TRBV5-5 and TRBJ1-3; D possibly corresponds to TRBD1 (5 bases). This CDR3 spans 15 amino acids. Trimming removed 4 bases from V and 2 bases from J, with 13 bases in between. Per the germline V gene, CDR1 is SGHKS and CDR2 is YYEKEE (reference sequence). CDR3 sequence reads: CASSIRTYTGNTIYF. CDR3 DNA sequence: TGTGCCAGCAGCATTCGGACATACACTGGAAACACCATATATTTT.

This clone was observed a handful of times. The gene calls are TRBV9 and TRBJ1-4, with a weak D call TRBD1 (6 bases). This CDR3 has 15 amino acids. The V end lost 3 bases, the J end lost 8 bases, and 17 bases lay between the germline ends. Germline assignment: CDR1 SGDLS and CDR2 YYNGEE. The CDR3 region has the DNA TGTGCCAGCAGCGCTCCAGGGGTAGGATTAGAAAAACTGTTTTTT. This translates into CASSAPGVGLEKLFF. Variable domain in full (rest from reference TRBV9 and TRBJ1-4): DSGVTQTPKHLITATGQRVTLRCSPRSGDLSVYWYQQSLDQGLQFLIQYYNGEERAKGNILERFSAQQFPDLHSELNLSSLELGDSALYFCASSAPGVGLEKLFFGSGTQLSVL.

The V call is TRBV5-6, the J call TRBJ1-4, with D uncertain. The CDR3 loop spans 16 amino acids. Looked up from germline, CDR1 is SGHDT and CDR2 is YYEEEE. V shed 4 bases and J shed 7 bases, with 20 bases lying between them. CDR3 sequence: CASSTGNSPPGEKLFF. The CDR3 DNA reads as TGTGCCAGCAGCACCGGCAACTCCCCCCCAGGTGAAAAACTGTTTTTT.

The chain combines TRBV11-3 with TRBJ2-1, with 8 bases matching TRBD1. After removal of 5 bases from V and 9 bases from J, the junction contained 3 bases not matched to a gene. CDR1 and CDR2 (germline): SGHNT, YENEEA. CDR3 length: 12 residues. CDR3 residues: CASSTTGGEQFF. As DNA, the CDR3 is TGTGCCAGCAGCACCACAGGGGGTGAGCAGTTCTTC.

This chain connects TRBV5-4 to TRBJ2-5; 15 bases map to TRBD2. This CDR3 is built from 16 residues. In germline, CDR1 is SGHNT, CDR2 YYREEE (reference sequence). Unmatched junction bases numbered 6, after V lost 4 bases and J lost 5 bases. The CDR3 DNA follows: TGTGCCAGCAGCCCAGGACTAGCGGGGGGGTGGGAGACCCAGTACTTC. Encoded protein: CASSPGLAGGWETQYF.

The chain combines TRBV28 with TRBJ2-7; D perhaps matches TRBD2 (6 bases). Looked up from germline, CDR1 is MDHEN and CDR2 is SYDVKM. Trimming left V 4 bases short and J 2 bases short, with 12 bases between. The CDR3 totals 14 residues. Written as DNA, the CDR3 is TGTGCCAGCAGTTCCGGGGGTCCCCCCTACGAGCAGTACTTC. Protein: CASSSGGPPYEQYF.

Comments on this clone: The identical CDR3 is also encoded by other nucleotide sequences in the sample. The rearrangement joins TRBV6-1 to TRBJ1-6, with D hard to call. The CDR3 is 17 amino acids. With 1 base removed from V and 0 bases from J, the gap between germline ends came to 10 bases. Germline CDR1 and CDR2: MNHNS and SASEGT. CDR3 DNA sequence: TGTGCCAGCAGTGAAGTAGGAGGGAGCTCCTATAATTCACCCCTCCACTTT. The encoded protein is CASSEVGGSSYNSPLHF.

The rearrangement links TRBV6-5 to TRBJ1-2; possibly TRBD1 for D (5 bases). CDR1 is MNHEY, CDR2 SVGAGI, per germline. The CDR3 loop spans 13 amino acids. The ends were cut back, 6 bases at V and 6 bases at J, with 14 bases in the middle. The DNA of the CDR3 is TGTGCCAGCAGCCCAAACGACAGCAATGGCTACACCTTC. Translating gives CASSPNDSNGYTF.

The rearrangement links TRBV4-2 to TRBJ2-7; 10 positions match TRBD2. Germline V gene data show CDR1 as LGHNA and CDR2 as YNFKEQ. With 4 bases clipped from V and 3 bases from J, the junction kept 3 bases outside the gene matches. The CDR3 is 14 residues long. This CDR3 reads CASSLGLADYEQYF. The CDR3, as DNA: TGTGCCAGCAGCCTAGGACTAGCGGACTACGAGCAGTACTTC.

This chain connects TRBV27 to TRBJ2-7, with 10 bases lining up with TRBD1. This CDR3 has 15 amino acids. The germline V gene encodes CDR1 MNHEY and CDR2 SMNVEV (reference sequence). Trimming removed 7 bases from V and 7 bases from J; junction bases left unmatched: 13. DNA of the CDR3: TGTGCCAGCATGGTTTGGGGGACAGGGGTGGGGGAGCAGTACTTC. Amino acid sequence: CASMVWGTGVGEQYF.

DNA for the CDR3: TGTGCCAGCAGTGAACTGAGCGGCCCATACAATGAGCAGTTCTTC. Protein: CASSELSGPYNEQFF. The chain employs TRBV6-1 and TRBJ2-1; TRBD2 might be the D (5 bases). V was pared by 2 bases and J by 4 bases, with 12 bases between. Germline CDR1 reads MNHNS; CDR2 reads SASEGT. The CDR3 is 15 residues long.

Details on this clone: Germline and junction disagree at one end, which may indicate a read error. This chain joins TRBV28 and TRBJ1-4; 8 bases match TRBD1. The CDR3 length is 14 residues. CDR1 is MDHEN, CDR2 SYDVKM, per germline. CDR3 sequence reads: CASRRNGQGEKLIF. DNA for the CDR3: TGTGCCAGCAGAAGAAACGGACAGGGAGAAAAACTGATTTTT.

This clone was counted a few times. The CDR3 spells CASSLAGRGGFYGYTF. In DNA form, the CDR3 reads TGTGCCAGCAGCTTAGCCGGCCGAGGGGGCTTCTATGGCTACACCTTC. The chain is built from TRBV7-8 and TRBJ1-2; 7 bases align to TRBD1. The CDR3 is 16 amino acids. Germline V CDR1 and CDR2: SGHVS, FQNEAQ. V lost 0 bases and J lost 4; bases outside the gene matches: 8.

This chain joins TRBV19 and TRBJ1-1; 8 bases fit TRBD1. The CDR3 length is 14 residues. Germline-derived CDR1 and CDR2 are LNHDA and SQIVND (reference sequence). V shed 9 bases and J 1 base; nucleotides not matched to a gene: 7. CDR3 sequence (DNA): TGTGCCAGCCTTTCACAGGGGGGGAACACTGAAGCTTTCTTT. Translating gives CASLSQGGNTEAFF.

The chain links TRBV10-3 to TRBJ2-3, with 8 bases that match TRBD2. The J segment lost 10 bases and the V segment lost 4 bases, leaving 7 bases of the junction unmatched. Germline CDR1 is ENHRY and CDR2 is SYGVKD. This CDR3 has 13 residues. CDR3 coding DNA: TGTGCCATCAGTGCCGGGGGGGCCTCGGCGCAGTATTTT. Amino acid sequence: CAISAGGASAQYF.

In its sample, this clone was seen many times. The chain is built from TRBV9 and TRBJ2-1; TRBD2 matches at 11 bases. The CDR3 sequence is 17 residues long. Germline lookup yields CDR1 SGDLS and CDR2 YYNGEE. V shed 6 bases and J 9 bases; nucleotides not matched to a gene: 17. As DNA, the CDR3 is TGTGCCAGCACTTCCCCCTCTAGCGGGGGGCACCCCGGTGAGCAGTTCTTC. Residues: CASTSPSSGGHPGEQFF.

V and J are TRBV5-1 and TRBJ2-7; 10 nucleotides line up with TRBD2. V shed 0 bases and J 5 bases; nucleotides not matched to a gene: 2. This CDR3 is 14 amino acids long. Germline V gene sequence: CDR1 SGHRS, CDR2 YFSETQ. As DNA, the CDR3 is TGCGCCAGCAGCTTGGAGGGGACTAGCGACGAGCAGTACTTC. Protein: CASSLEGTSDEQYF.

This clone came up a few times. This rearrangement joins TRBV18 to TRBJ2-3; D unclear. V was trimmed by 6 bases and J by 6 bases, leaving 19 bases between them. The CDR3 spans 15 residues. Germline V gene sequence: CDR1 KGHSH, CDR2 LQKENI. CDR3 amino acids: CASSQSQVIGDTQYF. CDR3 DNA sequence: TGTGCCAGCTCCCAGAGCCAGGTGATTGGGGATACGCAGTATTTT.

The rearrangement joins TRBV18 to TRBJ2-7; D is ambiguous. Germline V gene data show CDR1 as KGHSH and CDR2 as LQKENI. V was clipped by 0 bases and J by 7 bases, with 19 bases between them. The length of the CDR3 is 16 residues. The CDR3: CASSPPRSYKPREQYF. CDR3 nucleotides: TGTGCCAGCTCACCACCGCGGTCCTACAAACCACGGGAGCAGTACTTC.

This rearrangement joins TRBV19 to TRBJ1-2; 7 bases align to TRBD1. The CDR3 loop spans 16 amino acids. Trimming took 6 bases from V and 3 from J; bases not matched to a gene: 13. CDR1 and CDR2 from the germline V gene are LNHDA and SQIVND (reference sequence). The CDR3 sequence: CASSSEGDSRYYGYTF. CDR3 DNA: TGTGCCAGTAGCTCAGAGGGGGACAGTCGTTACTATGGCTACACCTTC.

The V call is TRBV24-1, the J call TRBJ1-5, with a weak D call TRBD1 (6 bases). Germline V gives CDR1 KGHDR, CDR2 SFDVKD. The CDR3 runs to 13 residues. Trimming removed 9 bases at V and 7 bases at J, with 15 bases between. CDR3 sequence (DNA): TGTGCCACCCAATCAGGGGTCCAACAGCCCCAGCATTTT. This sequence encodes CATQSGVQQPQHF.

The chain has TRBV19 and TRBJ1-5, with 9 bases that match TRBD1. After removal of 5 bases from V and 7 bases from J, the junction contained 9 bases not matched to a gene. Germline loops: CDR1 LNHDA, CDR2 SQIVND (reference sequence). This CDR3 region has 15 residues. The CDR3 nucleotides read TGTGCCAGTAGTTCACAGGGGGCGCTTGGCCAGCCCCAGCATTTT. Protein: CASSSQGALGQPQHF.

The chain links TRBV20-1 to TRBJ2-3; no definite D call. This CDR3 comprises 13 residues. V was trimmed by 3 bases and J by 1 base, leaving 8 bases between them. Germline CDR1 and CDR2: DFQATT and SNEGSKA (reference sequence). The CDR3: CSASRLGTDTQYF. CDR3 in DNA: TGCAGTGCTAGTCGTCTCGGCACAGATACGCAGTATTTT.

The sample holds a few counts of this clone. This chain joins TRBV5-1 and TRBJ1-2; no reliable D call. CDR1 and CDR2 from the germline V gene are SGHRS and YFSETQ. V was shortened by 3 bases and J by 4 bases, with 16 bases between the two germline ends. The CDR3 is made up of 15 amino acids. CDR3 DNA: TGCGCCAGCAGCTCGAACGTGGCGGATCGCTATGGCTACACCTTC. This translates into CASSSNVADRYGYTF.

CDR3 in amino acids: CASSLWLAGGYEQYF. In nucleotides, the CDR3 is TGTGCCAGCAGCTTGTGGCTAGCGGGGGGCTACGAGCAGTACTTC. This chain connects TRBV5-5 to TRBJ2-7, with 11 positions matching TRBD2. J lost 3 bases, V lost 1 base, and 3 bases had no gene match. In germline, CDR1 is SGHKS, CDR2 YYEKEE (reference sequence). This CDR3 has 15 residues.